This TCR beta chain was identified during a study of CD8+CD57+ T cells in acquired aplastic anemia. Turning to the study itself: Yields of DNA that came from sorted CD4+ and CD8+ cells averaged about 3.5 ug.

TCR beta VDJ combinations and CDR3 sequences were profiled from genomic DNA. Each CDR3 protein gets one entry after TCRdb re-called the reads with MiXCR. Among hundreds of thousands of distinct CDR3 sequences listed, about a third were seen once. Study results and limitations: Patients and controls had in common 25 to 30 CD8+ CDR3 sequences.

The patients chosen for sequencing had shown expansion of CD8+CD57+ cells (detected by flow cytometry). Each of the patients presented with severe acquired aplastic anemia. Patients were untreated when blood was sampled. Germline V gene data show CDR1 as SNHLY and CDR2 as FYNNEI. V gave up 8 bases and J gave up 5 bases; unmatched junction bases: 11. This CDR3 is built from 15 residues. A word on this clonotype: Its antigen is not known.

V usage is TRBV2 and J usage is TRBJ2-3; TRBD1 agrees at 9 bases. The clonotype comes from a human donor with aplastic anemia. The sample was sorted CD4+, CD8+, or CD8+CD57+ T cells (not recorded which) from PBMCs. CDR3 coding DNA: TGTGCCAGCCAAATCGACAGGGGGATTAGAGATACGCAGTATTTT. The encoded protein is CASQIDRGIRDTQYF.